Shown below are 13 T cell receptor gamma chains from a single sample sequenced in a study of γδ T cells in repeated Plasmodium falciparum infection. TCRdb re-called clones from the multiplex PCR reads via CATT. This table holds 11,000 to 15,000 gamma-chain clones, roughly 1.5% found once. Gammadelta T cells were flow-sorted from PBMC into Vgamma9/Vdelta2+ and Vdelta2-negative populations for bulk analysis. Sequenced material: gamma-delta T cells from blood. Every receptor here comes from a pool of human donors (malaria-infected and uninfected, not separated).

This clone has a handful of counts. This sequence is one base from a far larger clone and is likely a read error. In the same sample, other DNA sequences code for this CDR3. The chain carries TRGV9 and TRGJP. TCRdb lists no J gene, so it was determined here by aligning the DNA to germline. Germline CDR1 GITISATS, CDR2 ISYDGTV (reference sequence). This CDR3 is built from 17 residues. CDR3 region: CALWEVLEELGKKIKVF. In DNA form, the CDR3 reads TGTGCCTTGTGGGAGGTGCTTGAAGAGTTGGGCAAAAAGATCAAGGTATTT.

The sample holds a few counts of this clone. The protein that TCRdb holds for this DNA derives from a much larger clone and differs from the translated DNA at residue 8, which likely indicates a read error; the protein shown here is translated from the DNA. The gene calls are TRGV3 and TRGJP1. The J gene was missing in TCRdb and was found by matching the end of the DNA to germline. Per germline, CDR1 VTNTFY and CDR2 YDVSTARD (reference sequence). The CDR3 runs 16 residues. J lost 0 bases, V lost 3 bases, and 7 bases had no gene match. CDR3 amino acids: CATWDGQNTTGWFKIF. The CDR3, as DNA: TGTGCCACCTGGGACGGACAAAATACCACTGGTTGGTTCAAGATATTT.

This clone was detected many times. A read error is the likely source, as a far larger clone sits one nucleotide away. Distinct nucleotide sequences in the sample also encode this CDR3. The CDR3 nucleotides are TGTGCCCTGTGGGACGCGTATAAGAAACTCTTT. Translation: CALWDAYKKLF. The J gene is TRGJ1 or TRGJ2, the V gene TRGV9. TCRdb does not report a J gene; here it was assigned by matching the DNA to germline references. Germline CDR1 GITISATS, CDR2 ISYDGTV (reference sequence). The CDR3 consists of 11 residues.

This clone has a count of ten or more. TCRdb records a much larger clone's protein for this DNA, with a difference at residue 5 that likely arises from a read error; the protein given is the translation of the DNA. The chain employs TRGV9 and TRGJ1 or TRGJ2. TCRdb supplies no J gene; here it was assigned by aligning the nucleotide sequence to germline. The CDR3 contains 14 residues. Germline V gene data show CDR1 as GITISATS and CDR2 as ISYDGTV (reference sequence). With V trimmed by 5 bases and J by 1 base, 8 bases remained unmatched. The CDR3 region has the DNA TGTGCCTTGTGGGGGGCGACAAATTATTATAAGAAACTCTTT. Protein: CALWGATNYYKKLF.

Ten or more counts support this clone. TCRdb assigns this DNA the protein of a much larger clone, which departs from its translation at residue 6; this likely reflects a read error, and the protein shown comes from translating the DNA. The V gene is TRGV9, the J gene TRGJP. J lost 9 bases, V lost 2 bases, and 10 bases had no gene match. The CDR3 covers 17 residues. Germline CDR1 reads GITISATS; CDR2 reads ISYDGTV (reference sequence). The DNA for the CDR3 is TGTGCCTTGTGGGAGGCGCAAGTTGGGTTGGGCAAAAAAATCAAGGTATTT. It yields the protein CALWEAQVGLGKKIKVF.

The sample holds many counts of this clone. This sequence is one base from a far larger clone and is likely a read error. The CDR3: CATWDGPRNYKKLF. CDR3 DNA: TGTGCCACCTGGGACGGGCCGAGGAATTATAAGAAACTCTTT. The chain recombines TRGV3 with TRGJ1 or TRGJ2. V lost 3 bases to trimming and J lost 5 bases; unmatched junction nucleotides: 10. Germline V gives CDR1 VTNTFY, CDR2 YDVSTARD (reference sequence). The CDR3 runs 14 residues.

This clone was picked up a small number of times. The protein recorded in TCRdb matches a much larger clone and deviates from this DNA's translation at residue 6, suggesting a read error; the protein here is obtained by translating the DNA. CDR3 bases: TGTGCCTTGTGGGAAGGGGGGTATAAGAAACTCTTT. Amino acid sequence: CALWEGGYKKLF. The chain carries TRGV9 and TRGJ1 or TRGJ2. Since TCRdb gives no J gene, matching the DNA to germline was used here to assign it. CDR1 and CDR2 from the germline V gene are GITISATS and ISYDGTV (reference sequence). Trimming removed 4 bases from V and 7 bases from J; junction bases left unmatched: 7. The CDR3 runs 12 residues.

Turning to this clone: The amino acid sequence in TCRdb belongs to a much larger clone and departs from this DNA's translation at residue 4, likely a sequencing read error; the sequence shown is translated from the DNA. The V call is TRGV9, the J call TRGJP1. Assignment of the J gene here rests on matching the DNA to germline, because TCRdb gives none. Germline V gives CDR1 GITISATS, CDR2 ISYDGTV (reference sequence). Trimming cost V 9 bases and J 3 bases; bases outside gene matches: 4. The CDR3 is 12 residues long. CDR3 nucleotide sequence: TGTGCCTTGCGGGCCACTGGTTGGTTCAAGATATTT. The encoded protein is CALRATGWFKIF.

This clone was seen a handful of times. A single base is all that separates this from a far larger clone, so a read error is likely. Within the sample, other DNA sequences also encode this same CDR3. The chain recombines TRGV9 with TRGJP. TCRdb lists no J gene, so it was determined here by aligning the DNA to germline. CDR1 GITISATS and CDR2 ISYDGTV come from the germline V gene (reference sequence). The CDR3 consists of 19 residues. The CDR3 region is CALWEVHRPQELGKKIKVF. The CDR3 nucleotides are TGTGCCTTGTGGGAGGTGCATCGCCCTCAAGAGTTGGGTAAAAAAATCAAGGTATTT.

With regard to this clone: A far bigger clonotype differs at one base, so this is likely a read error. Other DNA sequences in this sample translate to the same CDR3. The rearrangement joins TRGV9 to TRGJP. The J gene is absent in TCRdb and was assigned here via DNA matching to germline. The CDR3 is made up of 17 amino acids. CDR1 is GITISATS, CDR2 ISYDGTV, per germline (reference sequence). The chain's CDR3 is CALWDKGQELGKKIKVF. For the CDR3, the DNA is TGCGCCTTGTGGGATAAAGGCCAAGAGTTGGGCAAAAAAATCAAGGTATTT.

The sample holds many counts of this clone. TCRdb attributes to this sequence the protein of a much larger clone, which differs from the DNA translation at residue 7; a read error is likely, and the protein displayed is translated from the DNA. The CDR3 coding sequence is TGTGCCTTGTGGGACCCCCCCCTTGGTTATAAGAAACTCTTT. This sequence encodes CALWDPPLGYKKLF. The rearrangement links TRGV9 to TRGJ1 or TRGJ2. Trimming cost V 4 bases and J 6 bases; bases outside gene matches: 12. CDR3 length: 14 amino acids. Germline lookup yields CDR1 GITISATS and CDR2 ISYDGTV (reference sequence).

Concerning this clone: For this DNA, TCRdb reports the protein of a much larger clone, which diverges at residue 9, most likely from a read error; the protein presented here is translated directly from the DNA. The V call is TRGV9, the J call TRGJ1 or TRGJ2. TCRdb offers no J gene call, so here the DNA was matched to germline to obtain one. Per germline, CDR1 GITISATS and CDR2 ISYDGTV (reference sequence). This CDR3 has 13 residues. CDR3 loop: CALWGKNYDKKLF. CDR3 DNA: TGTGCCTTGTGGGGGAAGAATTATGATAAGAAACTCTTT.

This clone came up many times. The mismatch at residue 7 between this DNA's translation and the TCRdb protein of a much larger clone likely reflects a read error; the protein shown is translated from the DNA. CDR3 protein: CATWDRLKNYYKKLF. CDR3 DNA: TGTGCCACCTGGGACAGGCTAAAGAATTATTATAAGAAACTCTTT. The chain combines TRGV5 with TRGJ1 or TRGJ2. This CDR3 contains 15 residues. Germline CDR1 and CDR2: VINAFY and YDVSNSKD. With 0 bases clipped from V and 0 bases from J, the junction kept 5 bases outside the gene matches.